Following are 18 T cell receptor beta chains from one sample sequenced in a study of identical twins. TCRdb independently ran MiXCR on the 5' RACE reads; one entry per CDR3 protein. The table has 1.5 million to 2 million distinct CDR3 sequences, roughly 35% seen once; the top ten hold more than 0.25%. Sequenced: cord blood. The receptor source for this set is a newborn girl in good health.

The chain has TRBV2 and TRBJ2-4, with 7 bases matching TRBD2. There are 15 residues in the CDR3. Germline V gives CDR1 SNHLY, CDR2 FYNNEI. The V gene end was trimmed by 8 bases and the J gene end by 0 bases; junction bases not matched to a gene: 7. CDR3 protein: CASGGERLAKNIQYF. The DNA of the CDR3 is TGTGCCAGCGGGGGGGAGCGGTTAGCCAAAAACATTCAGTACTTC. The whole variable domain, remainder taken from reference TRBV2 and TRBJ2-4, is EPEVTQTPSHQVTQMGQEVILRCVPISNHLYFYWYRQILGQKVEFLVSFYNNEISEKSEIFDDQFSVERPDGSNFTLKIRSTKLEDSAMYFCASGGERLAKNIQYFGAGTRLSVL.

This chain links TRBV20-1 with TRBJ1-6; TRBD1 is a possible D gene (6 bases). Per germline, CDR1 DFQATT and CDR2 SNEGSKA (reference sequence). The CDR3 extends over 14 amino acids. V lost 2 bases, J lost 7 bases, and 12 bases lay in between. CDR3 amino acids: CSARSGAANSPLHF. CDR3 nucleotides: TGCAGTGCTAGATCGGGGGCAGCGAATTCACCCCTCCACTTT.

The V and J genes are TRBV20-1 and TRBJ2-3; 9 positions match TRBD2. Per germline, CDR1 DFQATT and CDR2 SNEGSKA (reference sequence). V gave up 3 bases and J gave up 5 bases; unmatched junction bases: 6. This CDR3 spans 14 amino acids. CDR3 sequence: CSARRGSGRDTQYF. The CDR3 DNA reads as TGCAGTGCTAGGAGGGGTAGCGGGAGAGATACGCAGTATTTT.

The chain carries TRBV6-6 and TRBJ2-1, with TRBD2 as a possible D gene (6 bases). Trimming took 0 bases from V and 3 from J, leaving 12 bases between them. CDR3 length equals 16 residues. Germline lookup yields CDR1 MNHNY and CDR2 SVGAGI (reference sequence). The CDR3 bases are TGTGCCAGCAGTTACTCGATCCTAGCGATCTACAATGAGCAGTTCTTC. This gives the protein CASSYSILAIYNEQFF.

Note on this clonotype: Sequence at one end of the junction differs from germline and may be a read error. The chain is built from TRBV5-1 and TRBJ2-3; maybe TRBD1 (6 bases). The CDR3 contains 15 residues. The germline CDR1 and CDR2 sequences are SGHRS and YFSETQ. The CDR3 nucleotides read TGCGCCAGCATGAAGGACGGGGATAGGACAGATACGCAGTGTTTT. It codes for CASMKDGDRTDTQCF.

The table lists this clonotype with a few counts. J is TRBJ1-2 and V is TRBV28, with 7 bases matching TRBD1. This CDR3 has 14 amino acids. Losses at the gene ends were 6 bases for V and 8 bases for J; bases not matched to a gene: 12. Germline assignment: CDR1 MDHEN and CDR2 SYDVKM. The CDR3 protein is CASRGTQGSGGYTF. For the CDR3, the DNA is TGTGCCAGCAGGGGGACACAGGGGTCGGGCGGCTACACCTTC.

This clonotype was counted a few times. The rearrangement links TRBV12-5 to TRBJ2-1, with no clear D. This CDR3 contains 14 residues. V lost 7 bases, J lost 0 bases, and 10 bases lay in between. CDR1 is LGHNT, CDR2 FRNRAP, per germline. In DNA form, the CDR3 reads TGTGCTAGTGCCGCGGCGTTCTCCTACAATGAGCAGTTCTTC. This sequence encodes CASAAAFSYNEQFF.

The J gene is TRBJ2-5, the V gene TRBV5-1, with TRBD2 matching 9 bases. CDR3 length: 15 residues. CDR1 is SGHRS, CDR2 YFSETQ, per germline. The V segment lost 2 bases and the J segment 2 bases; nucleotides outside the gene matches: 4. CDR3 loop: CASSFKLAGQETQYF. The CDR3 DNA is TGCGCCAGCAGCTTTAAACTAGCGGGTCAAGAGACCCAGTACTTC.

To note about this clonotype: At one boundary the junction diverges from the germline segment, which might be a read error. The chain joins TRBV4-2 to TRBJ2-1, with D unclear. Germline CDR1 is LGHNA and CDR2 is YNFKEQ. CDR3 length: 12 residues. CDR3 sequence (DNA): TGTGCCCGCAGCCAAGTCGGTGATGAGCAGTTCTTC. Its translation is CARSQVGDEQFF.

The chain couples TRBV13 to TRBJ2-1; perhaps TRBD2 as D (5 bases). The V and J ends lost 1 base and 12 bases respectively, with 7 bases between them. Germline V lookup: CDR1 PRHDT, CDR2 FYEKMQ (reference sequence). The length of the CDR3 is 11 residues. DNA of the CDR3: TGTGCCAGCAGCTTAGTGGAGGCGCAGTTCTTC. Its protein product is CASSLVEAQFF.

The chain uses TRBV24-1 and TRBJ2-2, with 10 bases aligning to TRBD1. The CDR3 is 16 residues long. Germline lookup yields CDR1 KGHDR and CDR2 SFDVKD. After removal of 0 bases from V and 3 bases from J, the junction contained 0 bases not matched to a gene. CDR3 region: CATSDLGQGDTGELFF. CDR3 nucleotide sequence: TGTGCCACCAGTGATTTGGGACAGGGGGACACCGGGGAGCTGTTTTTT.

The chain uses TRBV2 and TRBJ1-1; 7 bases align to TRBD1. The junction had 14 bases not matched to a gene; V was cut back by 3 bases and J by 4 bases. Germline CDR1 SNHLY, CDR2 FYNNEI. This CDR3 contains 17 residues. The CDR3 region is CASSDSSQTGVGTEAFF. The CDR3 DNA is TGTGCCAGCAGTGATAGTTCCCAAACAGGGGTGGGCACTGAAGCTTTCTTT. The complete variable domain, with remaining parts taken from reference TRBV2 and TRBJ1-1, reads EPEVTQTPSHQVTQMGQEVILRCVPISNHLYFYWYRQILGQKVEFLVSFYNNEISEKSEIFDDQFSVERPDGSNFTLKIRSTKLEDSAMYFCASSDSSQTGVGTEAFFGQGTRLTVV.

The chain recombines TRBV13 with TRBJ1-1; no definite D call. CDR3 size: 12 residues. V dropped 6 bases and J dropped 6 bases, with 11 bases sitting between them. Germline V gene lookup returns CDR1 PRHDT and CDR2 FYEKMQ (reference sequence). CDR3 residues: CASSFLGAEAFF. The CDR3 DNA follows: TGTGCCAGCAGTTTCCTTGGGGCTGAAGCTTTCTTT.

The rearrangement joins TRBV28 to TRBJ2-3; the match to TRBD1 covers 7 bases. The CDR3 is 14 amino acids. J lost 5 bases, V lost 8 bases, and 10 bases had no gene match. The germline V gene encodes CDR1 MDHEN and CDR2 SYDVKM. The CDR3 region has the DNA TGTGCCAGCGGGCACAGGGGTCCTATAGATACGCAGTATTTT. Its translation: CASGHRGPIDTQYF.

The rearrangement uses TRBV5-1 and TRBJ1-1; D remains ambiguous. The germline CDR1 and CDR2 sequences are SGHRS and YFSETQ. V was clipped by 2 bases and J by 1 base, with 6 bases between them. The CDR3 sequence is 13 residues long. CDR3 protein: CASSFDWNTEAFF. In DNA, the CDR3 is TGCGCCAGCAGCTTCGACTGGAACACTGAAGCTTTCTTT.

This chain connects TRBV21-1 to TRBJ2-3. TRBV21-1 represents a pseudogene. The CDR3 covers 16 residues. CDR3 DNA sequence: TGTGCCAGCAGCAAAGCGAAGATACTAGGCACAGATACGCAGTATTTT. Encoded protein: CASSKAKILGTDTQYF.

This clonotype was observed a handful of times. The chain employs TRBV11-1 and TRBJ2-1; TRBD1 or TRBD2 may be the D gene (5 bases each). Per germline, CDR1 SGHAT and CDR2 FQDESV (reference sequence). The CDR3 is 16 residues long. V was trimmed by 6 bases and J by 2 bases, leaving 17 bases between them. In nucleotides, the CDR3 is TGTGCCAGCAGGGAGATGGGGGACGGACCCTACAATGAGCAGTTCTTC. This encodes CASREMGDGPYNEQFF. The full variable domain, completed using reference TRBV11-1 and TRBJ2-1, is EAEVAQSPRYKITEKSQAVAFWCDPISGHATLYWYRQILGQGPELLVQFQDESVVDDSQLPKDRFSAERLKGVDSTLKIQPAELGDSAMYLCASREMGDGPYNEQFFGPGTRLTVL.

This clonotype occurred a few times. The chain links TRBV20-1 to TRBJ1-2; maybe TRBD1 (5 bases). CDR1 and CDR2 (germline): DFQATT, SNEGSKA (reference sequence). This CDR3 is built from 13 residues. Trimming took 0 bases from V and 4 from J, leaving 9 bases between them. In DNA, the CDR3 is TGCAGTGCTAGAGAGTGGGGCTCCTATGGCTACACCTTC. This sequence encodes CSAREWGSYGYTF.